The 29 T cell receptor beta chains listed next were all sequenced from one sample in a study of technical replicates of blood from several donors. The repertoire was sequenced with immunoSEQ multiplex PCR; TCRdb's copy has only in-frame clones and lacks some. Of roughly 68,000 clones in the sample, roughly nine tenths were seen once. Sequencing used PBMCs. Receptors originate from a human donor in good health. Some clones in this sample may be carry-over from other donors' samples.

The chain carries TRBV7-2 and TRBJ2-7; 8 bases are shared with TRBD2. V was pared by 2 bases and J by 2 bases, with 2 bases of the junction left unmatched. There are 14 residues in the CDR3. Germline loops: CDR1 SGHTA, CDR2 FQGNSA. The DNA for the CDR3 is TGTGCCAGCAGCTTATTGCGGGGGGCCTACGAGCAGTACTTC. Its translation is CASSLLRGAYEQYF.

This sequence joins TRBV11-2 and TRBJ2-3; 15 nucleotides line up with TRBD2. Germline loops: CDR1 SGHAT, CDR2 FQNNGV. CDR3 size: 16 residues. J lost 8 bases, V lost 3 bases, and 6 bases had no gene match. The chain's CDR3 is CASSFLGLAGGLTQYF. In nucleotides, the CDR3 is TGTGCCAGCAGCTTCTTAGGACTAGCGGGAGGGCTTACGCAGTATTTT. The full variable domain, with the rest looked up from reference TRBV11-2 and TRBJ2-3, is EAGVAQSPRYKIIEKRQSVAFWCNPISGHATLYWYQQILGQGPKLLIQFQNNGVVDDSQLPKDRFSAERLKGVDSTLKIQPAKLEDSAVYLCASSFLGLAGGLTQYFGPGTRLTVL.

Only one count was recorded for this clone. This chain links TRBV5-6 with TRBJ2-7; D is unclear. V lost 1 base to trimming and J lost 5 bases, with 7 bases between them. Germline CDR1 SGHDT, CDR2 YYEEEE. The CDR3 runs to 12 residues. The CDR3, as DNA: TGTGCCAGCAGCTTGTTCCCAGACGAGCAGTACTTC. This gives the protein CASSLFPDEQYF. The full variable domain, its missing parts supplied by reference TRBV5-6 and TRBJ2-7, is DAGVTQSPTHLIKTRGQQVTLRCSPKSGHDTVSWYQQALGQGPQFIFQYYEEEERQRGNFPDRFSGHQFPNYSSELNVNALLLGDSALYLCASSLFPDEQYFGPGTRLTVT.

This clone was seen only once. The V gene is TRBV2, the J gene TRBJ2-7, with TRBD1 matching over 9 bases. The CDR3 covers 15 residues. The J segment lost 4 bases and the V segment lost 5 bases, leaving 9 bases of the junction unmatched. CDR1 is SNHLY, CDR2 FYNNEI, per germline. The CDR3 sequence: CASSSGGTGTYEQYF. The CDR3 DNA sequence: TGTGCCAGCAGTTCTGGGGGGACAGGGACTTACGAGCAGTACTTC.

This chain uses TRBV7-9 with TRBJ2-5; 10 bases line up with TRBD1. V trimming: 7 bases; J trimming: 4 bases; junction bases outside the gene matches: 6. Germline assignment: CDR1 SEHNR and CDR2 FQNEAQ (reference sequence). The CDR3 is made up of 14 amino acids. CDR3 DNA: TGTGCCAGCAACCGACAGGGGGCCACAGAGACCCAGTACTTC. Amino acid sequence: CASNRQGATETQYF.

This sequence joins TRBV7-5 and TRBJ1-4. TRBV7-5 is a documented pseudogene. CDR3 length equals 13 residues. CDR3 amino acids: CVRSPRGRGKLFF. The CDR3 DNA follows: TGTGTCAGAAGCCCTCGAGGGAGGGGAAAACTGTTTTTT.

CDR3 in DNA: TGTGCCAGCACCCAGACGGAGGGAAACTATGGCTACACCTTC. It encodes CASTQTEGNYGYTF. The chain uses TRBV9 and TRBJ1-2; D is unclear. V gave up 6 bases and J gave up 2 bases, with 14 bases separating them. The CDR3 length is 14 residues. Germline V gives CDR1 SGDLS, CDR2 YYNGEE. Variable domain in full (rest from reference TRBV9 and TRBJ1-2): DSGVTQTPKHLITATGQRVTLRCSPRSGDLSVYWYQQSLDQGLQFLIQYYNGEERAKGNILERFSAQQFPDLHSELNLSSLELGDSALYFCASTQTEGNYGYTFGSGTRLTVV.

V usage is TRBV7-7 and J usage is TRBJ2-2, with D possibly TRBD2 on 6 matching bases. In germline, CDR1 is SSHAT, CDR2 FNYEAQ (reference sequence). The CDR3 extends over 14 amino acids. V was shortened by 4 bases and J by 7 bases, with 13 bases between the two germline ends. CDR3 protein: CASSSVRGIGELFF. In DNA, the CDR3 is TGTGCCAGCAGCTCGGTTCGGGGGATCGGGGAGCTGTTTTTT. Supplemented by reference TRBV7-7 and TRBJ2-2, the full variable domain reads GAGVSQSPRYKVTKRGQDVTLRCDPISSHATLYWYQQALGQGPEFLTYFNYEAQPDKSGLPSDRFSAERPEGSISTLTIQRTEQRDSAMYRCASSSVRGIGELFFGEGSRLTVL.

The table lists this clone with a count of one. The chain recombines TRBV7-2 with TRBJ2-7; D is unclear. V was pared by 1 base and J by 6 bases, with 13 bases between. This CDR3 spans 14 amino acids. The germline gives CDR1 SGHTA, CDR2 FQGNSA. CDR3 nucleotide sequence: TGTGCCAGCAGCTTAGGCCCGAGGTCGGGCGAGCAGTACTTC. It translates to CASSLGPRSGEQYF.

This rearrangement joins TRBV30 to TRBJ2-2; TRBD1 is a possible D gene (6 bases). Germline loops: CDR1 GTSNPN, CDR2 SVGIG (reference sequence). The CDR3 length is 13 residues. V was shortened by 1 base and J by 5 bases, with 8 bases between the two germline ends. The CDR3 nucleotides read TGTGCCTGGAGTGGTAGGGGGACCGGGGAGCTGTTTTTT. It specifies CAWSGRGTGELFF.

This clone showed up just a few times. V gene TRBV7-6 combines with J gene TRBJ2-7, with D possibly TRBD2 on 6 matching bases. Germline-derived CDR1 and CDR2 are SGHVS and FNYEAQ. There are 17 residues in the CDR3. V lost 5 bases, J lost 0 bases, and 20 bases lay in between. The CDR3 loop reads CASSPDPRGDPSYEQYF. CDR3 sequence (DNA): TGTGCCAGCAGCCCCGATCCCCGCGGGGACCCCTCCTACGAGCAGTACTTC.

V gene TRBV7-2 combines with J gene TRBJ2-5; tentatively, D is TRBD1 (6 bases). Trimming removed 4 bases from V and 0 bases from J, with 9 bases in between. This CDR3 has 14 amino acids. Germline values: CDR1 SGHTA, CDR2 FQGNSA. CDR3 amino acids: CASSSGHYQETQYF. The CDR3 nucleotides read TGTGCCAGCAGCTCGGGACACTACCAAGAGACCCAGTACTTC. Based on the CDR3 plus reference TRBV7-2 and TRBJ2-5, the full variable domain is GAGVSQSPSNKVTEKGKDVELRCDPISGHTALYWYRQSLGQGLEFLIYFQGNSAPDKSGLPSDRFSAERTGGSVSTLTIQRTQQEDSAVYLCASSSGHYQETQYFGPGTRLLVL.

The V and J genes are TRBV7-2 and TRBJ2-3, with 10 bases matching TRBD2. The CDR3 is made up of 16 amino acids. Germline CDR1 reads SGHTA; CDR2 reads FQGNSA. The J segment lost 5 bases and the V segment lost 5 bases, leaving 10 bases of the junction unmatched. This CDR3 is CASSHMSGGAVDTQYF. The CDR3 DNA follows: TGTGCCAGCAGCCACATGAGCGGGGGGGCCGTAGATACGCAGTATTTT.

V usage is TRBV12-5 and J usage is TRBJ2-2; 9 nucleotides match TRBD1. The V gene's germline CDR1 is LGHNT and CDR2 FRNRAP. Unmatched junction bases numbered 8, after V lost 2 bases and J lost 4 bases. The CDR3 has 17 residues. CDR3 sequence (DNA): TGTGCTAGTGGTTTGCCCCGGGGACAGGGTGTCACCGGGGAGCTGTTTTTT. This codes for CASGLPRGQGVTGELFF. Supplemented by reference TRBV12-5 and TRBJ2-2, the full variable domain reads DARVTQTPRHKVTEMGQEVTMRCQPILGHNTVFWYRQTMMQGLELLAYFRNRAPLDDSGMPKDRFSAEMPDATLATLKIQPSEPRDSAVYFCASGLPRGQGVTGELFFGEGSRLTVL.

V and J are TRBV7-9 and TRBJ2-5; 12 nucleotides agree with TRBD2. This CDR3 spans 16 amino acids. Germline CDR1 reads SEHNR; CDR2 reads FQNEAQ (reference sequence). V lost 5 bases and J lost 2; bases outside the gene matches: 6. CDR3 protein: CASSAKTSGRQETQYF. DNA of the CDR3: TGTGCCAGCAGCGCCAAGACTAGCGGGAGACAAGAGACCCAGTACTTC.

This sequence joins TRBV19 and TRBJ1-2, with 12 bases identical to TRBD1. V lost 7 bases to trimming and J lost 2 bases; unmatched junction nucleotides: 8. CDR1 is LNHDA, CDR2 SQIVND, per germline (reference sequence). This CDR3 spans 16 amino acids. The DNA for the CDR3 is TGTGCCAGTACCCCAGGGGGACAGGGGGCCAACTATGGCTACACCTTC. Its translation is CASTPGGQGANYGYTF.

This clone has only one observation. The chain links TRBV5-8 to TRBJ2-2; D gene ambiguous. Trimming pared 4 bases from V and 1 base from J, leaving 14 bases between. The germline V gene has CDR1 SGHTS and CDR2 YDEGEE. CDR3 length: 16 amino acids. This chain's CDR3 is CASSLDVRVNTGELFF. Here the CDR3 DNA reads TGTGCCAGCAGCCTCGATGTTCGGGTGAACACCGGGGAGCTGTTTTTT.

The genes are TRBV18 and TRBJ1-4; no definite D call. The CDR3 sequence is 14 residues long. The ends were cut back, 4 bases at V and 0 bases at J, with 6 bases in the middle. Germline CDR1 and CDR2: KGHSH and LQKENI. The CDR3 loop reads CASSLDSTNEKLFF. The CDR3 DNA reads TGTGCCAGCTCACTGGACTCAACTAATGAAAAACTGTTTTTT.

V and J are TRBV7-9 and TRBJ2-1, with 9 bases that match TRBD2. This CDR3 has 15 residues. CDR1 SEHNR and CDR2 FQNEAQ come from the germline V gene (reference sequence). Trimming removed 0 bases from V and 10 bases from J; junction bases left unmatched: 7. CDR3 residues: CASSLARGTSNEQFF. As DNA, the CDR3 is TGTGCCAGCAGCTTAGCTCGGGGGACTAGCAACGAGCAGTTCTTC.

V gene TRBV1 combines with J gene TRBJ2-1; the table's TRBD2 call for D was not verified on the DNA. TRBV1 is assigned pseudogene status. The CDR3 sequence is 19 residues long. The CDR3 is CTSSQDPPKAGGPENEQFF. The CDR3 DNA reads as TGCACCAGCAGCCAAGACCCACCAAAAGCGGGGGGGCCGGAAAATGAGCAGTTCTTC.

This chain connects TRBV7-9 to TRBJ2-7; TRBD2 agrees at 7 bases. This CDR3 has 15 residues. Germline V gene sequence: CDR1 SEHNR, CDR2 FQNEAQ (reference sequence). The V segment lost 7 bases and the J segment 7 bases; nucleotides outside the gene matches: 16. CDR3 in DNA: TGTGCCAGCACCAAAAGCGGGGCCAAGATTGGGGAGCAGTACTTC. It specifies CASTKSGAKIGEQYF.

This chain links TRBV6-1 with TRBJ2-3; D might be TRBD2 (5 bases). This CDR3 has 16 residues. V was shortened by 0 bases and J by 4 bases, with 14 bases between the two germline ends. CDR1 and CDR2 (germline): MNHNS, SASEGT. CDR3 sequence reads: CASSEARAIVADTQYF. The CDR3 bases are TGTGCCAGCAGTGAAGCGCGGGCTATAGTGGCAGATACGCAGTATTTT.

CDR3 amino acids: CASSPPVAGARGFEQYF. The CDR3 DNA follows: TGCGCCAGCAGTCCCCCAGTAGCGGGAGCGCGGGGGTTCGAGCAGTACTTC. The chain has TRBV10-2 and TRBJ2-7, with 9 positions matching TRBD2. The CDR3 is 17 residues long. Germline CDR1 and CDR2: WSHSY and SAAADI. V was clipped by 5 bases and J by 6 bases; unmatched bases: 17.

The gene calls are TRBV4-3 and TRBJ2-1, with a tentative D call TRBD2 (6 bases). CDR3 length: 17 amino acids. Germline V gene data show CDR1 as LGHNA and CDR2 as YSLEER. The V and J ends lost 4 bases and 6 bases respectively, with 22 bases between them. This chain's CDR3 is CASSPNPFGQRVNEQFF. The CDR3 nucleotides are TGCGCCAGCAGCCCCAATCCCTTTGGGCAGCGGGTCAATGAGCAGTTCTTC.

This clone was recorded once. This chain links TRBV6-1 with TRBJ2-1; D is perhaps TRBD2 (6 bases). CDR1 MNHNS and CDR2 SASEGT come from the germline V gene. This CDR3 has 13 amino acids. The V end was cut by 7 bases, the J end by 9 bases, with 16 bases between. The CDR3 sequence: CASTRIGTPEQFF. CDR3 bases: TGTGCCAGCACCCGAATAGGGACTCCTGAGCAGTTCTTC.

The rearrangement joins TRBV2 to TRBJ2-5, with 11 bases fitting TRBD2. This CDR3 contains 15 residues. CDR1 is SNHLY, CDR2 FYNNEI, per germline. Germline trimming cut 6 bases from V and 5 bases from J; bases unmatched to any gene: 8. CDR3 sequence (DNA): TGTGCCAGCAGGTTAGCGGGAGGGCCGGCTGAGACCCAGTACTTC. Translated: CASRLAGGPAETQYF. The full variable domain, its missing parts supplied by reference TRBV2 and TRBJ2-5, is EPEVTQTPSHQVTQMGQEVILRCVPISNHLYFYWYRQILGQKVEFLVSFYNNEISEKSEIFDDQFSVERPDGSNFTLKIRSTKLEDSAMYFCASRLAGGPAETQYFGPGTRLLVL.

This rearrangement joins TRBV10-1 to TRBJ2-1; 11 bases agree with TRBD1. After removal of 6 bases from V and 0 bases from J, the junction contained 10 bases not matched to a gene. The CDR3 sequence is 18 residues long. The germline V gene encodes CDR1 WNHNN and CDR2 SYGVQD (reference sequence). CDR3 amino acids: CASRGGTGGNSSYNEQFF. CDR3 bases: TGCGCCAGCAGGGGCGGGACAGGGGGTAACTCCTCCTACAATGAGCAGTTCTTC.

The rearrangement joins TRBV7-7 to TRBJ2-1; 7 bases agree with TRBD2. The CDR3 runs 16 residues. The V gene end was trimmed by 1 base and the J gene end by 6 bases; junction bases not matched to a gene: 9. Germline V gives CDR1 SSHAT, CDR2 FNYEAQ (reference sequence). CDR3 in DNA: TGTGCCAGCAGCTTAGTTCCAGCGGGGCTCGGCAATGAGCAGTTCTTC. Translated: CASSLVPAGLGNEQFF.

CDR3 nucleotides: TGTGCCAGCAGCCCGGGCGGACTAGCGGGGACCCGTGGGACCCAGTACTTC. Translation: CASSPGGLAGTRGTQYF. The chain links TRBV5-4 to TRBJ2-5, with 12 bases aligning to TRBD2. The CDR3 covers 17 residues. In germline, CDR1 is SGHNT, CDR2 YYREEE (reference sequence). Trimming at V came to 4 bases and at J to 7 bases, leaving 14 bases not matched to a gene.